This T cell receptor beta chain was captured in a study of molecular identifiers for immune sequencing clone quantification (dated by TCRdb to about 2018). Notes on the research overall: For a replicate experiment, RNA from roughly 18,000 or 92,000 naive CD8 T cells was divided into five aliquots, of which four were sequenced. This methods study benchmarked molecular-identifier clustering-based TCR repertoire sequencing (MIDCIRS) and TCR RNA copy counting, using CD8 T cells to do so. General conclusions and limits of the study: Without barcode sub-clustering, chimeric consensus sequences inflated TCR diversity; chimeras reached as high as 47%. In CMV-specific effector cells, over 99% of molecules were held by clones above 20 RNA copies, whereas under 1% of molecules were held by such clones in naive cells. Highly expanded clone sizes could be underestimated because identical TCR molecules may share a barcode. Spiked-in Jurkat TCR RNA (approximately 10 copies' worth), which is not part of the donor repertoire, was contained in the naive libraries. Modeling estimated about 3 recovered TCR RNA copies per cell, compared with about 9.3 by digital PCR, which implies around 30% capture efficiency. Spiked-in Jurkat TCR RNA equal to a single cell's worth was reported to be detectable even within one million naive CD8 T cells.

Taken from the germline V gene, the CDR1 and CDR2 loops are SGHVS and FQNEAQ. Including the terminal cysteine and phenylalanine, the CDR3 comprises 14 residues. Solely the CDR3 DNA is kept, with 42 bases framed from the first base. The table lists this clonotype with a count of one. This clone's antigen is unknown. One junction end disagrees with the germline gene, perhaps due to a read error. Naive CD8 T cell libraries were made from about 21,000 to 970,000 sorted cells using 10%, 30% or 50% of purified RNA. Naive CD8 T cells, defined as CD8+CD4-CCR7+CD45RA+, were FACS-sorted into RLT Plus buffer on a BD FACSAria II. Detection sensitivity was tested by spiking Jurkat RNA equal to fewer than twelve TCR copies' worth into samples containing about 19,000-1,000,000 naive CD8 T cells. CD8 T cells were enriched using RosetteSep CD8+ T Cell Enrichment Cocktail and Ficoll-Paque, and the enriched cells then underwent ACK red cell lysis.

Preparation of the library involved PCR. Sequencing instrument: NextSeq 500. Preparation of bulk TCR libraries followed a previously described approach, with the TCR primers listed in Table S5. Purification of total RNA was performed with the Qiagen AllPrep DNA/RNA kit. Before analysis, reads from multiple sequencing runs of the same library were pooled. The paper's processing steps were these. Only reads with exact TCR constant sequence were kept, trimmed to 150 nt, and grouped by their 12-nt molecular barcodes. Within each barcode group, reads were sub-clustered at a 15% Levenshtein threshold, and quality-weighted consensus sequences were built per RNA molecule. Non-functional sequences were discarded, and so were lower-count sequences lying one edit away from another sequence. On the basis of fitting two negative binomial distributions, barcode sub-clusters with fewer than 20% of the maximum read count were discarded. Clones were called with MiXCR by TCRdb after fastp trimmed the public reads at Q25, and only in-frame beta chains were retained. Rows matching on CDR3 protein sequence are summarized as one entry with the most common DNA and genes. These V and J calls originate from TCRdb's pipeline instead of the authors' own analysis. This sample lists around 320,000 distinct CDR3 sequences; roughly 24% were detected once. 0.65% to 0.75% of the sample lies in the top ten.

The source material was naive CD8+ T cells from blood, with Jurkat cell RNA spiked in. Taken with the paper, the label for cell subset or site translates to: FACS-sorted CD8+CD4-CCR7+CD45RA+ naive T cells. The sequence came from a human donor in good health. Some libraries in this study had Jurkat cell RNA spiked in. The chain is assembled from TRBV7-8 and TRBJ2-1; the D segment cannot be called with confidence. The CDR3 protein sequence reads: CASSLGVPYNAQFF. The sequence in DNA is TGTGCCAGCAGCTTAGGGGTCCCCTACAATGCGCAGTTCTTC.